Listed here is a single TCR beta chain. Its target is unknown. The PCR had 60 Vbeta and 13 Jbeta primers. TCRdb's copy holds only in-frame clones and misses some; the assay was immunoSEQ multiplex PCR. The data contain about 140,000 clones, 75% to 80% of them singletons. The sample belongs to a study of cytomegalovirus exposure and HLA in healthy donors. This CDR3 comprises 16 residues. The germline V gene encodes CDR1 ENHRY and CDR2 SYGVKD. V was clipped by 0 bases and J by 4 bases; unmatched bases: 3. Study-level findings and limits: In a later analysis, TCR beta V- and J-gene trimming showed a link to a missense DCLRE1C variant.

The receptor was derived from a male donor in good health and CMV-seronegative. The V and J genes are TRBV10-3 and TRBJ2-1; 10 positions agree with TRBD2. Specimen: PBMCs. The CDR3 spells CAISESTSGVYNEQFF. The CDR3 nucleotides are TGTGCCATCAGTGAGTCTACTAGCGGGGTATACAATGAGCAGTTCTTC.